The clone carrying this TCR beta chain was counted between two and nine times. The antigen is undetermined. These data belong to a study of Graves' ophthalmopathy and Graves' hyperthyroidism. The CDR3 is 17 amino acids. Germline-derived CDR1 and CDR2 are SQVTM and ANQGSEA. Trimming stripped 0 bases from V and 8 bases from J, with 25 bases between. From RNA, the CDR3 regions of TCR beta chains were amplified and sequenced. The library came from an HTBI-primed first-round RT-PCR and a second-round multiplex PCR. TCRdb re-called the multiplex PCR reads with MiXCR, one entry per CDR3 protein. The sample has around 1,000,000 distinct CDR3 sequences; less than 45% are singletons. Findings and caveats of the study: Ophthalmopathy progression prediction by the model yielded a sensitivity of 70.59% and a specificity of under 80%.

This TCR came from an adult man with Graves' hyperthyroidism. Input material: peripheral blood or thyroid tissue (not recorded which). J is TRBJ1-2 and V is TRBV29-1, with D tentatively TRBD1 (6 bases). The CDR3 spells CSVEEDAIWGQGVGYTF. The DNA of the CDR3 is TGCAGCGTTGAAGAAGATGCCATCTGGGGGCAGGGAGTAGGCTACACCTTC.